This T cell receptor (beta chain) was sequenced during a study of PD-1 and CTLA-4 blockade in melanoma. Assay used: immunoSEQ multiplex PCR; TCRdb lists only in-frame clones, some missing. The repertoire consists of tens of thousands of clones, with less than 90% occurring once and the leading ten covering 5% to 6.5%. V was trimmed by 0 bases and J by 0 bases, leaving 8 bases between them. CDR1 is LGHNA, CDR2 YSLEER, per germline. The CDR3 totals 15 residues. The clonotype was recovered from a human donor with melanoma. The sample consisted of CD8+ T cells from peripheral blood, taken from a patient given anti-PD-1 treatment. V gene TRBV4-3 combines with J gene TRBJ1-2, with D unresolved. The CDR3 loop reads CASSQDQITNYGYTF. DNA of the CDR3: TGCGCCAGCAGCCAAGATCAGATAACTAACTATGGCTACACCTTC.